This is a list of T cell receptor beta chains from one sample in a study of T-cell memory formation after mild COVID-19. TCRdb analysed the 5' RACE reads with MiXCR anew, one entry per CDR3 protein. The table lists roughly 300,000 distinct CDR3 sequences, 7% to 10% of them singletons. Sequencing was performed on PBMCs or a T cell subset sorted from them (not recorded which). The origin of the receptors is a man aged 18 to 29 who had mild COVID-19 (a few samples of this study predate the infection). Cell type and time point are not known. The CDR3 runs from the conserved cysteine through the conserved F or W. Each record gives: D gene, J gene, V gene, clone size, CDR3 DNA, CDR3 protein. D genes are given only for firm matches. Size tells how often a clone was seen (once, few, many) or the class of an expanded clone, and some rows leave it out.

D: TRBD1
J: TRBJ2-5
V: TRBV12-3/TRBV12-4
size: few
DNA: TGTGCCAGCAGTAGGGACAGAAAAGAGACCCAGTACTTC
CDR3: CASSRDRKETQYF

D: -
J: TRBJ2-2
V: TRBV6-4
size: -
DNA: TGTGCCAGCGGCCACTCAGGGTCATCAGAGCTGTTTTTT
CDR3: CASGHSGSSELFF

D: -
J: TRBJ1-1
V: TRBV12-3/TRBV12-4
size: few
DNA: TGTGCCAGCAGTTTAGAAAGGGGGGGAGACACTGAAGCTTTCTTT
CDR3: CASSLERGGDTEAFF

D: -
J: TRBJ2-3
V: TRBV2
size: -
DNA: TGTGCCAGCAGTGAGTCCCGGGCGGGGACAGATACGCAGTATTTT
CDR3: CASSESRAGTDTQYF

D: TRBD1
J: TRBJ1-3
V: TRBV5-1
size: -
DNA: TGCGCCAGCAGCTGGGGACAGGGGGCTGGAAACACCATATATTTT
CDR3: CASSWGQGAGNTIYF

D: -
J: TRBJ2-5
V: TRBV5-6
size: many
DNA: TGTGCCAGCAGCCCCCCAGGTGTCCGGGAGACCCAGTACTTC
CDR3: CASSPPGVRETQYF

D: -
J: TRBJ1-1
V: TRBV20-1
size: once
DNA: TGCAGTGCTAGAGATGCCGGGAACATGAACACTGAAGCTTTCTTT
CDR3: CSARDAGNMNTEAFF

D: -
J: TRBJ1-1
V: TRBV11-2
size: few
DNA: TGTGCCAGCATCCCGGGGAGGGCAGGTGAAGCTTTCTTT
CDR3: CASIPGRAGEAFF

D: TRBD2
J: TRBJ2-5
V: TRBV30
size: few
DNA: TGTGCCTGGAGTGTAGCGGGGGGGAAGGGAGAGACCCAGTACTTC
CDR3: CAWSVAGGKGETQYF

D: TRBD1
J: TRBJ2-2
V: TRBV7-2
size: few
DNA: TGTGCCAGCAGCACACAGGGGGCAGTCACCGGGGAGCTGTTTTTT
CDR3: CASSTQGAVTGELFF

D: -
J: TRBJ2-5
V: TRBV6-2/TRBV6-3
size: -
DNA: TGTGCCAGCAGTTGGGGTGGCACCAGGTACCAAGAGACCCAGTACTTC
CDR3: CASSWGGTRYQETQYF

D: TRBD2
J: TRBJ2-1
V: TRBV24-1
size: many
DNA: TGTGCCACCAGTGATACTAGCGGGGCCTACAATGAGCAGTTCTTC
CDR3: CATSDTSGAYNEQFF

D: TRBD2
J: TRBJ2-1
V: TRBV30
size: few
DNA: TGTGCCTGGAGAGAACCTAGCGGTTCCTACAATGAGCAGTTCTTC
CDR3: CAWREPSGSYNEQFF

D: -
J: TRBJ2-1
V: TRBV4-3
size: many
DNA: TGCGCCAGCAGCCAGGAGCGGGGACAATACAATGAGCAGTTCTTC
CDR3: CASSQERGQYNEQFF

D: -
J: TRBJ1-1
V: TRBV6-2/TRBV6-3
size: few
DNA: TGTGCCAGCAGCCAGGGACTCCTCCGACCTTTCTTT
CDR3: CASSQGLLRPFF

D: -
J: TRBJ1-2
V: TRBV5-1
size: -
DNA: TGCGCCAGCAGCTTGCCAGGGTCTAACTATGGCTACACCTTC
CDR3: CASSLPGSNYGYTF

D: TRBD2
J: TRBJ2-3
V: TRBV12-3/TRBV12-4
size: few
DNA: TGTGCCAGCAGAATTAGCGGGGTCGGCACAGATACGCAGTATTTT
CDR3: CASRISGVGTDTQYF

D: -
J: TRBJ2-3
V: TRBV20-1
size: few
DNA: TGCAGTGCGCCCCTACCGGGGCCACTAAGCACAGATACGCAGTATTTT
CDR3: CSAPLPGPLSTDTQYF

D: -
J: TRBJ2-2
V: TRBV4-1
size: -
DNA: TGCGCCAGCAGCCAAGAGCCGGTGGGGGGGGAGCTGTTTTTT
CDR3: CASSQEPVGGELFF

D: -
J: TRBJ1-1
V: TRBV6-5
size: -
DNA: TGTGCCAGCAGTTACTCCAACCCGGGGACTAGAATCTCTGAAGCTTTCTTT
CDR3: CASSYSNPGTRISEAFF

D: -
J: TRBJ1-2
V: TRBV7-2
size: -
DNA: TGTGCCAGCAGCCTAAGGAGCCCCAACTATGGCTACACCTTC
CDR3: CASSLRSPNYGYTF

D: -
J: TRBJ2-7
V: TRBV3-1
size: -
DNA: TGTGCCAGCAGCCAAGTTAGCGTTTCGGGGAGCTACGAGCAGTACTTC
CDR3: CASSQVSVSGSYEQYF

D: -
J: TRBJ1-6
V: TRBV20-1
size: few
DNA: TGCAGTGTTGGGACTTCCTATAATTCACCCCTCCACTTT
CDR3: CSVGTSYNSPLHF

D: -
J: TRBJ2-3
V: TRBV6-6
size: many
DNA: TGTGCCAGCGGGAATACGCAGTATTTT
CDR3: CASGNTQYF

D: -
J: TRBJ2-5
V: TRBV6-1
size: -
DNA: TGTGCCAGCAGTGAGCGCGAACAAGAGACCCAGTACTTC
CDR3: CASSEREQETQYF

D: -
J: TRBJ1-3
V: TRBV6-5
size: few
DNA: TGTGCCAGCAGTTCGGCGGCTGGAAACACCATATATTTT
CDR3: CASSSAAGNTIYF

D: -
J: TRBJ2-4
V: TRBV27
size: few
DNA: TGTGCCAGCAGTGTAATAGACAGGATGTTAGACATTCAGTACTTC
CDR3: CASSVIDRMLDIQYF

D: TRBD1
J: TRBJ2-1
V: TRBV6-2/TRBV6-3
size: -
DNA: TGTGCCAGCAGTACACAGGGGGTCTATGAGCAGTTCTTC
CDR3: CASSTQGVYEQFF

D: TRBD1
J: TRBJ2-3
V: TRBV5-1
size: many
DNA: TGCGCCAGCAGAGGGACAGGGGTTGTGGATACGCAGTATTTT
CDR3: CASRGTGVVDTQYF

D: -
J: TRBJ1-5
V: TRBV29-1
size: -
DNA: TGCAGCGTGGTCGGACAGTCCAATCAGCCCCAGCATTTT
CDR3: CSVVGQSNQPQHF

D: -
J: TRBJ2-1
V: TRBV4-1
size: few
DNA: TGCGCCAGCAGCCAAGTCAGGGATCGTAAGTTCTTC
CDR3: CASSQVRDRKFF

D: TRBD1
J: TRBJ1-6
V: TRBV19
size: -
DNA: TGTGCCAGTAGTCTTACAGGGGGAAGGAAGTCACCCCTCCACTTT
CDR3: CASSLTGGRKSPLHF

D: -
J: TRBJ1-1
V: TRBV6-5
size: -
DNA: TGTGCCAGCAGTTACGAGGGGGACACTGAAGCTTTCTTT
CDR3: CASSYEGDTEAFF

D: -
J: TRBJ2-7
V: TRBV7-6
size: few
DNA: TGTGCCAGCAGCTTAGCGGACGAGCAGTACTTC
CDR3: CASSLADEQYF

D: TRBD2
J: TRBJ2-7
V: TRBV7-2
size: many
DNA: TGTGCCAGCAGCTCGCCTAGCGGGGGGGCCGGCCTATTTGCCGAGCAGTACTTC
CDR3: CASSSPSGGAGLFAEQYF

D: -
J: TRBJ1-2
V: TRBV6-2/TRBV6-3
size: few
DNA: TGTGCCAGCAGTTACCCCTCGACAGACTATGGCTACACCTTC
CDR3: CASSYPSTDYGYTF

D: TRBD1
J: TRBJ1-2
V: TRBV7-6
size: few
DNA: TGTGCCAGCAGCCCCCAGGGGGCAGCCTCCTATGGCTACACCTTC
CDR3: CASSPQGAASYGYTF

D: -
J: TRBJ2-1
V: TRBV7-8
size: -
DNA: TGTGCCAGCAGCTTAGCCAGTAGTAGGGGGTTTGGAAATGAGCAGTTCTTC
CDR3: CASSLASSRGFGNEQFF

D: -
J: TRBJ1-6
V: TRBV7-8
size: few
DNA: TGTGCCAGCAGCCAGACAGTACCTAATTCACCCCTCCACTTT
CDR3: CASSQTVPNSPLHF

D: TRBD2
J: TRBJ2-7
V: TRBV19
size: -
DNA: TGTGCCAGTAGTCTTCCGGCTAGCGGGTCCTACGAGCAGTACTTC
CDR3: CASSLPASGSYEQYF

D: -
J: TRBJ2-2
V: TRBV4-1
size: few
DNA: TGCGCCAGCAGCCAAGATCCGGGGCTGACCGGGGAGCTGTTTTTT
CDR3: CASSQDPGLTGELFF

D: -
J: TRBJ2-1
V: TRBV6-2/TRBV6-3
size: -
DNA: TGTGCCAGCAAGGCATTACAGCCGGGCCATGAGCAGTTCTTC
CDR3: CASKALQPGHEQFF

D: -
J: TRBJ1-2
V: TRBV28
size: few
DNA: TGTGCCAGCAGACAGGTGGGAAACTATGGCTACACCTTC
CDR3: CASRQVGNYGYTF

D: -
J: TRBJ2-7
V: TRBV7-9
size: -
DNA: TGTGCCAGCAGCCTGGCCAGGGGCGGGGTATACGAGCAGTACTTC
CDR3: CASSLARGGVYEQYF

D: TRBD2
J: TRBJ2-3
V: TRBV13
size: few
DNA: TGTGCCAGCAGCCGTCGGAGTCCGGTTTCGGCCCTTTTCCTAGCGGGGGGGACAGATACGCAGTATTTT
CDR3: CASSRRSPVSALFLAGGTDTQYF

D: TRBD2
J: TRBJ2-1
V: TRBV7-2
size: few
DNA: TGTGCCAGCAGCTTAATTGGGAGCGGGGGGGCCTCAAAGGAGCAGTTCTTC
CDR3: CASSLIGSGGASKEQFF

D: TRBD1
J: TRBJ2-2
V: TRBV9
size: few
DNA: TGTGCCAGCAGCCCACGGACAGGGGGTTTCACCGGGGAGCTGTTTTTT
CDR3: CASSPRTGGFTGELFF

D: -
J: TRBJ1-6
V: TRBV11-1
size: -
DNA: TGTGCCAGCAGCTTGGGGTTACGATCACCCCTCCACTTT
CDR3: CASSLGLRSPLHF

D: TRBD2
J: TRBJ2-5
V: TRBV20-1
size: -
DNA: TGCAGTGCGCCTAGCGGGGGGCCTAAGGAGACCCAGTACTTC
CDR3: CSAPSGGPKETQYF

D: -
J: TRBJ1-5
V: TRBV6-2/TRBV6-3
size: many
DNA: TGTGCCAGCAGCCGGGACTCGAGCAATCAGCCCCAGCATTTT
CDR3: CASSRDSSNQPQHF

D: -
J: TRBJ2-2
V: TRBV5-6
size: many
DNA: TGTGCCAGCAGCTTAGTAGACACCGGGGAGCTGTTTTTT
CDR3: CASSLVDTGELFF

D: -
J: TRBJ2-7
V: TRBV20-1
size: many
DNA: TGCAGTGCTTACGCTGGGGGGCACTCCTACGAGCAGTACTTC
CDR3: CSAYAGGHSYEQYF

D: -
J: TRBJ1-2
V: TRBV4-3
size: -
DNA: TGCGCCAGCAGCCAAGCCAGAGGTTCCTATGGCTACACCTTC
CDR3: CASSQARGSYGYTF

D: -
J: TRBJ2-2
V: TRBV6-5
size: few
DNA: TGTGCCAGCAGCATAATTACCGGGCCGTACACCGGGGAGCTGTTTTTT
CDR3: CASSIITGPYTGELFF

D: TRBD1
J: TRBJ1-1
V: TRBV7-2
size: -
DNA: TGTGCCAGCACCATAACAGGGGCGGATACTGAAGCTTTCTTT
CDR3: CASTITGADTEAFF

D: -
J: TRBJ1-3
V: TRBV21-1
size: few
DNA: TGTGCCCCCACAGGGGCCTCTGGAAACACCATATATTTT
CDR3: CAPTGASGNTIYF

D: TRBD2
J: TRBJ2-3
V: TRBV12-3/TRBV12-4
size: few
DNA: TGTGCCAGCACCCTAGGGGGTAGCGGGGGGGTATATACGCAGTATTTT
CDR3: CASTLGGSGGVYTQYF

D: TRBD1
J: TRBJ2-2
V: TRBV2
size: many
DNA: TGTGCCAGCAGCAAAGTGGGACAGGCCCCCGGGGAGCTGTTTTTT
CDR3: CASSKVGQAPGELFF